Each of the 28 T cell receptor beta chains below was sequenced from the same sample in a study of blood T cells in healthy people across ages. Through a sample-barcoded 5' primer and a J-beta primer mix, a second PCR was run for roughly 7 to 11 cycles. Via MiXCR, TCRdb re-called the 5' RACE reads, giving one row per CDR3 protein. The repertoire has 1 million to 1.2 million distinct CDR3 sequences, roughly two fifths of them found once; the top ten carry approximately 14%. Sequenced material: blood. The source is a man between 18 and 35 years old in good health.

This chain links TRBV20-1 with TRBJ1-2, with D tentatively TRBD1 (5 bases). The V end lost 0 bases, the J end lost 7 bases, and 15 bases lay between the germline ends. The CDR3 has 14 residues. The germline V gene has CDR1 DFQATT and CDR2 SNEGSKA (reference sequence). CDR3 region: CSARDNWGMGGYTF. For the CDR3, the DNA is TGCAGTGCTAGAGATAATTGGGGGATGGGTGGCTACACCTTC.

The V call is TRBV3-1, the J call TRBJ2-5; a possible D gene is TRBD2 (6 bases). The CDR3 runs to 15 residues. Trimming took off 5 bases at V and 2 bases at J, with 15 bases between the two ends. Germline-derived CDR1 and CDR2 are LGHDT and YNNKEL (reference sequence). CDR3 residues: CASSGRDWEQETQYF. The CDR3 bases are TGTGCCAGCAGCGGACGGGACTGGGAGCAAGAGACCCAGTACTTC.

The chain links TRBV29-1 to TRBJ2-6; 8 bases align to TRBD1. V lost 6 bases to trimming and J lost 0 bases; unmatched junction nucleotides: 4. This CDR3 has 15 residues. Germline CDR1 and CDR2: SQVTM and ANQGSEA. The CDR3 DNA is TGCAGCGTATGGACAGGGCACTCTGGGGCCAACGTCCTGACTTTC. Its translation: CSVWTGHSGANVLTF.

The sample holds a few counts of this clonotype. The CDR3 nucleotides read TGCAGCGTTGATCCGGGGGGAGACACCGGGGAGCTGTTTTTT. Encoded protein: CSVDPGGDTGELFF. The chain recombines TRBV29-1 with TRBJ2-2, with 7 bases that match TRBD2. V shed 3 bases, J shed 3 bases, and the junction held 4 bases outside the gene matches. Germline V gene data show CDR1 as SQVTM and CDR2 as ANQGSEA. CDR3 size: 14 residues.

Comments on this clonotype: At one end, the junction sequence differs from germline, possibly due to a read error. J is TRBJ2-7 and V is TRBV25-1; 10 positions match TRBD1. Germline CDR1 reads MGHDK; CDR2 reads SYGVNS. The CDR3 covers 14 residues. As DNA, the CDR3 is TGTACCAGCAGTGACGGGACAGGGGACTACGAGCAGTATTTC. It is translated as CTSSDGTGDYEQYF.

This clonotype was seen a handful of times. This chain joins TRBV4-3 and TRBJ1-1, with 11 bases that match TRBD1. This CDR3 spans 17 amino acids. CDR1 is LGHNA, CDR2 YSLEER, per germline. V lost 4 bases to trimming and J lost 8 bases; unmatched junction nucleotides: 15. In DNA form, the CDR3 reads TGCGCCAGCAGCCCGAGATCTGGAACGGGACAGGGGGAAGAAGCTTTCTTT. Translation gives CASSPRSGTGQGEEAFF.

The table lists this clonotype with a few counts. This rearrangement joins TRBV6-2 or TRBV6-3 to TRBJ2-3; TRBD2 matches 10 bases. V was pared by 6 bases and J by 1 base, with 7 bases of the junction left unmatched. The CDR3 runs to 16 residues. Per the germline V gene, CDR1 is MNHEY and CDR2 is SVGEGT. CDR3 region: CASSPIGLAGTDTQYF. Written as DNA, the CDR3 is TGTGCCAGCAGCCCCATCGGACTAGCGGGCACAGATACGCAGTATTTT.

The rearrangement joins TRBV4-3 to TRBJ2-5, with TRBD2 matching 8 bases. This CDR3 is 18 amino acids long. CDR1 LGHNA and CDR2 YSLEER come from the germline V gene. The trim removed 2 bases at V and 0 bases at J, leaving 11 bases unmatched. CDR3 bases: TGCGCCAGCAGCCAAATAGCGGGAACGTCAACCTACCAAGAGACCCAGTACTTC. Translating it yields CASSQIAGTSTYQETQYF.

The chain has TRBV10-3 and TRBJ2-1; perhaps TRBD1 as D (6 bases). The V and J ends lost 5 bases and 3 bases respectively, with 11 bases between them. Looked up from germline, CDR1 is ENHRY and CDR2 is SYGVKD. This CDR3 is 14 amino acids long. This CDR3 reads CAISRDKSYNEQFF. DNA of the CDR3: TGTGCCATCAGTCGGGACAAGAGCTACAATGAGCAGTTCTTC.

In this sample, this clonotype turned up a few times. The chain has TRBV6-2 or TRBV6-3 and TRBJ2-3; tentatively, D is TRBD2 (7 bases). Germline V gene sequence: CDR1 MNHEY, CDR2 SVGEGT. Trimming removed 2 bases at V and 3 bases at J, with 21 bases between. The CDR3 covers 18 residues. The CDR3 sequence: CASSYRAGDIKGTDTQYF. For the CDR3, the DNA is TGTGCCAGCAGTTACAGGGCGGGGGACATCAAAGGAACAGATACGCAGTATTTT.

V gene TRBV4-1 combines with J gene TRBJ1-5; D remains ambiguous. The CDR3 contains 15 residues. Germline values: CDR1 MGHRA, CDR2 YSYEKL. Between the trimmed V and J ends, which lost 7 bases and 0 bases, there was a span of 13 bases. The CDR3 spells CASTVNPVSNQPQHF. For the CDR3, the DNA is TGCGCCAGCACCGTGAACCCAGTTAGCAATCAGCCCCAGCATTTT.

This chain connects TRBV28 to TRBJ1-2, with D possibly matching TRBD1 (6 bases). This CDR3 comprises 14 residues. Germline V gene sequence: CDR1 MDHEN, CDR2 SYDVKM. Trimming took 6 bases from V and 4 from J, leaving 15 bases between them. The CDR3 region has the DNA TGTGCCAGCAGAGAGGGGGGGCCTAGCTATGGCTACACCTTC. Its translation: CASREGGPSYGYTF.

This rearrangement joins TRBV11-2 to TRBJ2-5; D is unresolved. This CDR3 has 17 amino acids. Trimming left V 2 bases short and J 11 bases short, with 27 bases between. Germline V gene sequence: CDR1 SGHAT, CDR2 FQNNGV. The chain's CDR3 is CASSLLPGLNSYNEQYF. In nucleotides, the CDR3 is TGTGCCAGCAGCTTACTCCCCGGATTGAATTCCTACAATGAGCAGTACTTC.

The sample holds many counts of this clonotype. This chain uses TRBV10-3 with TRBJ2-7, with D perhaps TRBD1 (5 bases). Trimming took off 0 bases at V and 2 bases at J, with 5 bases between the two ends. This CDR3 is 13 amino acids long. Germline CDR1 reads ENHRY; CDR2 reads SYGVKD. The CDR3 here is CAISESTAYEQYF. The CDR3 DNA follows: TGTGCCATCAGTGAGTCGACAGCCTACGAGCAGTACTTC.

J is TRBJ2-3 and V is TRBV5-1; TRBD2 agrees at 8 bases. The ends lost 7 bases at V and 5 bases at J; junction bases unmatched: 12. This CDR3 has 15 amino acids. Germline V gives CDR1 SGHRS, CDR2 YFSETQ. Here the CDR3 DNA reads TGCGCCAGCTTTTCGGGACTAGGCCGAGGAGATACGCAGTATTTT. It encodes CASFSGLGRGDTQYF.

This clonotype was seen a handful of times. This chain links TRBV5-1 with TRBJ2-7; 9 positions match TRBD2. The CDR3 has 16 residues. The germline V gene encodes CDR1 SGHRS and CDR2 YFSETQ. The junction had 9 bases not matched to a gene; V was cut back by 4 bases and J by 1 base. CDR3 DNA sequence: TGCGCCAGCAGCCCGGAGGGACTAGCTTCGTCCTACGAGCAGTACTTC. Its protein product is CASSPEGLASSYEQYF.

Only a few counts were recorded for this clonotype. CDR3 sequence reads: CASRGGPESEQYF. CDR3 DNA sequence: TGTGCCAGCAGGGGCGGACCTGAGAGCGAGCAGTACTTC. This sequence joins TRBV2 and TRBJ2-7, with D unresolved. The CDR3 length is 13 residues. The V gene lost 6 bases and the J gene lost 6 bases, with 15 bases spanning the gap. CDR1 and CDR2 from the germline V gene are SNHLY and FYNNEI.

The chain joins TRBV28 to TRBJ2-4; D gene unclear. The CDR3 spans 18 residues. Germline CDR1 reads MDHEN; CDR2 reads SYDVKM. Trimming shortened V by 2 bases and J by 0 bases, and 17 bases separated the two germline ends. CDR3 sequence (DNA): TGTGCCAGCAGTTTAGGTGGTTCCTTCCTGCTAGCCAAAAACATTCAGTACTTC. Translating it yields CASSLGGSFLLAKNIQYF.

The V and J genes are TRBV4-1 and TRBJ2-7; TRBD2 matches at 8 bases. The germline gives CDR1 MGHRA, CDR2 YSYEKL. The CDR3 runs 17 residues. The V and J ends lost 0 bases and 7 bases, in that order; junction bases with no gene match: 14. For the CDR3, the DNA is TGCGCCAGCAGCCAAGATTCACTAGCGGTATCTTACAATGAGCAGTACTTC. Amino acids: CASSQDSLAVSYNEQYF.

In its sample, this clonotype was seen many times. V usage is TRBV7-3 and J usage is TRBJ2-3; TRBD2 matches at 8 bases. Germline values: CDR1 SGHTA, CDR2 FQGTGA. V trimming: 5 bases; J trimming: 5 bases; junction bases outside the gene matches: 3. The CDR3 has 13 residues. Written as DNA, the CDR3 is TGTGCCAGCAGCCCCGGGGGGGAAGATACGCAGTATTTT. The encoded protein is CASSPGGEDTQYF.

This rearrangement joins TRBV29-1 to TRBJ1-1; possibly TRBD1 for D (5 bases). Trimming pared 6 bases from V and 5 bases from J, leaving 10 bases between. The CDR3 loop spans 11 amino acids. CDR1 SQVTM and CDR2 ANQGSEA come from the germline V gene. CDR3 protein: CSVYQGTEAFF. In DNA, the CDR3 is TGCAGCGTATACCAGGGAACTGAAGCTTTCTTT.

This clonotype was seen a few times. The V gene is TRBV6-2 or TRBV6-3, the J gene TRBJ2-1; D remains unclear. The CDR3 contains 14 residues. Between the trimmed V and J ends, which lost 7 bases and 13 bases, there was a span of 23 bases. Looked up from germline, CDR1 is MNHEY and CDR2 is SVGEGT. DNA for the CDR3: TGTGCCAGCACCGAAAATGGTTGGTCTACCGCCCAGTTCTTC. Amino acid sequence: CASTENGWSTAQFF.

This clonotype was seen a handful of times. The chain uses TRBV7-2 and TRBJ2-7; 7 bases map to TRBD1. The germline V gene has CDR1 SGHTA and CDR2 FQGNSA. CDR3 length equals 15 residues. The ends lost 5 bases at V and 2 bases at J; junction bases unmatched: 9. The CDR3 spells CASSPQTGNTYEQYF. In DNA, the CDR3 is TGTGCCAGCAGCCCCCAGACAGGGAATACCTACGAGCAGTACTTC.

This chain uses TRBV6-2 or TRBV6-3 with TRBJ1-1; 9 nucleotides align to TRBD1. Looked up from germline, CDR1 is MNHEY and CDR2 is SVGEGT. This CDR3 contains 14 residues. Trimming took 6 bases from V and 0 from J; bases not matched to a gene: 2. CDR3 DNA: TGTGCCAGCAGCTACAGGGGGCTGAACACTGAAGCTTTCTTT. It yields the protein CASSYRGLNTEAFF.

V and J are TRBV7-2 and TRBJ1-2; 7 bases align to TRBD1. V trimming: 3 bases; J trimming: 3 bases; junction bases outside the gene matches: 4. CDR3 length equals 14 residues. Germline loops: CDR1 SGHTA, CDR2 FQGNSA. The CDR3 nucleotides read TGTGCCAGCAGCTTGGGACAGAGCGACTATGGCTACACCTTC. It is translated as CASSLGQSDYGYTF.

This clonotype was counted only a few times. The CDR3 loop is CASSSPQGARTNEKLFF. As DNA, the CDR3 is TGTGCCAGCAGTTCCCCGCAGGGGGCGCGGACTAATGAAAAACTGTTTTTT. V and J are TRBV12-3 or TRBV12-4 and TRBJ1-4, with 8 bases matching TRBD1. Losses at the gene ends were 4 bases for V and 2 bases for J; bases not matched to a gene: 9. This CDR3 has 17 amino acids.

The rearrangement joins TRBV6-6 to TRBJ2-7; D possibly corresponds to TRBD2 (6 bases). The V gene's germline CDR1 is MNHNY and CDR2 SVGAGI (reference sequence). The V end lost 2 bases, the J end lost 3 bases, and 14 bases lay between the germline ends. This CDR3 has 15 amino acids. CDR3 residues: CASSYDGGKDYEQYF. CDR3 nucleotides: TGTGCCAGCAGTTACGATGGGGGGAAGGACTACGAGCAGTACTTC.

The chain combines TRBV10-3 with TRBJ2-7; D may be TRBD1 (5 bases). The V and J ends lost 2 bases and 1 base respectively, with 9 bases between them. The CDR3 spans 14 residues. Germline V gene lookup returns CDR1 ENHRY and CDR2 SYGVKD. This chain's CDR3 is CAISEGQISYEQYF. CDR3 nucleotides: TGTGCCATCAGTGAGGGACAAATTTCCTACGAGCAGTACTTC.